The following is a T cell receptor beta chain sequence with its context. Antigen unknown. Expressed TCRB transcripts were sequenced, since all the RNA that had been isolated was reverse transcribed. Assay: immunoSEQ multiplex PCR; the TCRdb copy retains only in-frame clones and omits some. The sample holds more than 300,000 clones, around 10% seen once. This sample was included in a study of beta chain features in type 1 diabetes. On the study more broadly: Analysis included roughly 100 million sorted cells drawn from all samples. General study results and limits: For Type 1 diabetes patients, all four CD4+ subsets carried TCRB CDR3s that were moderately but significantly shorter.

The V gene lost 3 bases and the J gene lost 0 bases, with 6 bases spanning the gap. The CDR3 extends over 14 amino acids. Germline CDR1 and CDR2: KGHSH and LQKENI. This receptor was obtained from a man in his thirties or forties with type 1 diabetes. Sequenced: central memory CD4+ T cells from blood. The chain uses TRBV18 and TRBJ1-3; D is perhaps TRBD1 (6 bases). CDR3 sequence: CASSPDSSGNTIYF. In DNA, the CDR3 is TGTGCCAGCTCACCGGACAGCTCTGGAAACACCATATATTTT.